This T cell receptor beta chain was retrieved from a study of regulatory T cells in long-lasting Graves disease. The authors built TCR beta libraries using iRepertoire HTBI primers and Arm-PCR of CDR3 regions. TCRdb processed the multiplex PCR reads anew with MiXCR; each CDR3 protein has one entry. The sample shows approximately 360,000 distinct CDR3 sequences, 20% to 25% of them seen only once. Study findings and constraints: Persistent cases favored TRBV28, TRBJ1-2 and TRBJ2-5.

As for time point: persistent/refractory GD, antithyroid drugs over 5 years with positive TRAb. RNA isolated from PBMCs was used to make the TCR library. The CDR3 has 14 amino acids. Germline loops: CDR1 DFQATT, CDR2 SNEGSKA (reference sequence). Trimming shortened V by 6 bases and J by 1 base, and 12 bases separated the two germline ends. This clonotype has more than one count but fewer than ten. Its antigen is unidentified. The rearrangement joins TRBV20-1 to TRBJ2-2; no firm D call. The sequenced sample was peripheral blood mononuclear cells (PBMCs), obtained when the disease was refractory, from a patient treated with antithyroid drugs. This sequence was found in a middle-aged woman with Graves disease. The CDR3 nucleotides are TGCAGTGCACTGGGAAGAAAGAACACCGGGGAGCTGTTTTTT. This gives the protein CSALGRKNTGELFF.